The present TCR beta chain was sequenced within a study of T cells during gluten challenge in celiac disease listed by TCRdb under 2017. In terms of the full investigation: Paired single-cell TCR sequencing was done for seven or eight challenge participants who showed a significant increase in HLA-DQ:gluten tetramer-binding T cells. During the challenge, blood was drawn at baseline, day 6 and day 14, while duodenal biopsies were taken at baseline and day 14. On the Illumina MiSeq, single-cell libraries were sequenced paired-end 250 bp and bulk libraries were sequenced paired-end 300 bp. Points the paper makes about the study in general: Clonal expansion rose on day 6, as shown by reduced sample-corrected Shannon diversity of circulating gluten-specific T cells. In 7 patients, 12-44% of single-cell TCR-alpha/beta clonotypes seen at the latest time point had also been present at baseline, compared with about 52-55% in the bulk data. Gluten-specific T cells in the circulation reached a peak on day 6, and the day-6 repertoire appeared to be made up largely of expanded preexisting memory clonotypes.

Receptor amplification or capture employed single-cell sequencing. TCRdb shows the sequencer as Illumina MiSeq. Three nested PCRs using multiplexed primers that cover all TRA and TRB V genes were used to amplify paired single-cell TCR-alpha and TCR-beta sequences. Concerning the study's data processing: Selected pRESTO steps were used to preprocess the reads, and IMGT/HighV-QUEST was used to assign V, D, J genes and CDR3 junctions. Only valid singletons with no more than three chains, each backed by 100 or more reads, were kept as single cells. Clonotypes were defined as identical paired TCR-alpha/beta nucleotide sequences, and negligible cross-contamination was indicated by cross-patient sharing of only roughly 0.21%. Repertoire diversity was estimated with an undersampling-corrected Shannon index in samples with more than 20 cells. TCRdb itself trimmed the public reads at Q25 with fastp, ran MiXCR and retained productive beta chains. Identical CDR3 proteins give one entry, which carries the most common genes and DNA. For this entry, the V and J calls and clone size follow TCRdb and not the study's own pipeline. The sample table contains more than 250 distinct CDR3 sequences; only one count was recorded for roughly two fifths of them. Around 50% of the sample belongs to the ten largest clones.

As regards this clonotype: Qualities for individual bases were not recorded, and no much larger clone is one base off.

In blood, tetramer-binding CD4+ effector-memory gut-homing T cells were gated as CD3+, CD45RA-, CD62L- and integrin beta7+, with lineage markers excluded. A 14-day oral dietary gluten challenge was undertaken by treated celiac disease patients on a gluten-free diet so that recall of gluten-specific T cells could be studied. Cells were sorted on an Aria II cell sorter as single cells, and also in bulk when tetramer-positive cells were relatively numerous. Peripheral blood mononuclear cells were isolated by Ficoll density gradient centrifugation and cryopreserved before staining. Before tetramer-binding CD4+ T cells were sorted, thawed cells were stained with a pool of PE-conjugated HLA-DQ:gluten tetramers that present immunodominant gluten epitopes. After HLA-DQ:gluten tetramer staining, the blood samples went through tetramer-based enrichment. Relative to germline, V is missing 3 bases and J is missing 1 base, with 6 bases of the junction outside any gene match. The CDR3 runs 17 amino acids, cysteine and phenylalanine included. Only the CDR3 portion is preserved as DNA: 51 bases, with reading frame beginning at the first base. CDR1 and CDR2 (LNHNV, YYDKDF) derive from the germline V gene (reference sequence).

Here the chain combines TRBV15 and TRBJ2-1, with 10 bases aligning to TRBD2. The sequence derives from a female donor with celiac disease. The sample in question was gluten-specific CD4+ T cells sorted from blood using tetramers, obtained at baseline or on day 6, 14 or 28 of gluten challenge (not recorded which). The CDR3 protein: CATSRGSGGMSYNEQFF. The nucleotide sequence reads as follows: TGTGCCACCAGCAGGGGTAGCGGGGGGATGTCCTACAATGAGCAGTTCTTC.